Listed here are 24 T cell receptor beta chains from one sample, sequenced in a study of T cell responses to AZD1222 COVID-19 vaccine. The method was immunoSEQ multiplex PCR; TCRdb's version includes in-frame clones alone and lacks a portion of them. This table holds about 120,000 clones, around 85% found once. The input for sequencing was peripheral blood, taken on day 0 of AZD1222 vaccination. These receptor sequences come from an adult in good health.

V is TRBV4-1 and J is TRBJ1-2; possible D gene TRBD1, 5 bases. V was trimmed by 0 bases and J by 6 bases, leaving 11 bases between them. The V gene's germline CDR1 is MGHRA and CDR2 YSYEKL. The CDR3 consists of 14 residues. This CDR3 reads CASSQDWDLNGYTF. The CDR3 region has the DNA TGCGCCAGCAGCCAAGATTGGGACCTAAATGGCTACACCTTC.

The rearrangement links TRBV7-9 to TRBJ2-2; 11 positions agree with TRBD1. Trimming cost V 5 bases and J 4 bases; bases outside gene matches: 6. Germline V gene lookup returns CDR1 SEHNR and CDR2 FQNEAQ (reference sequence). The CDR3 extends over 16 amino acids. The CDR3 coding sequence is TGTGCCAGCAGCCGAACCGGGACAGGGGGCACCGGGGAGCTGTTTTTT. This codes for CASSRTGTGGTGELFF. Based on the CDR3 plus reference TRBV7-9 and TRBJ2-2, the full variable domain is DTGVSQNPRHKITKRGQNVTFRCDPISEHNRLYWYRQTLGQGPEFLTYFQNEAQLEKSRLLSDRFSAERPKGSFSTLEIQRTEQGDSAMYLCASSRTGTGGTGELFFGEGSRLTVL.

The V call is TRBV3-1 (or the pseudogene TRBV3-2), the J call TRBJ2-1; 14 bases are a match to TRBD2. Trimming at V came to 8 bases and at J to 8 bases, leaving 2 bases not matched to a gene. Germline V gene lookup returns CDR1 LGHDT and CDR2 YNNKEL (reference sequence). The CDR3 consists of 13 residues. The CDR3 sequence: CASGTSGSDEQFF. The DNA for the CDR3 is TGTGCCAGCGGGACTAGCGGGAGCGATGAGCAGTTCTTC.

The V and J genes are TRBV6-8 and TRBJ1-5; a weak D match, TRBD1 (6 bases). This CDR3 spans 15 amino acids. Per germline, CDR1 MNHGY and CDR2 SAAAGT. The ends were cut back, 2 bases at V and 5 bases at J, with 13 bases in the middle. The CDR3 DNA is TGTGCCAGCAGTTACACTACCTACAGGGATCAGCCCCAGCATTTT. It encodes CASSYTTYRDQPQHF.

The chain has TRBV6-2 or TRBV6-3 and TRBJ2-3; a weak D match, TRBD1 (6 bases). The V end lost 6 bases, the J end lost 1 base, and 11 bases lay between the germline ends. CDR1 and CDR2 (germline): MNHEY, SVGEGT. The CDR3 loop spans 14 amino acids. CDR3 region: CASSQQGGTDTQYF. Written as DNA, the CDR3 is TGTGCCAGCAGCCAACAGGGTGGCACAGATACGCAGTATTTT.

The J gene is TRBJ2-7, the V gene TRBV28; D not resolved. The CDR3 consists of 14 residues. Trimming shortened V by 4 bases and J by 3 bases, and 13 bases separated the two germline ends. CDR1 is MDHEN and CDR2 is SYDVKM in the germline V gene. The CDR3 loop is CASSSQVIRYEQYF. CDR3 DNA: TGTGCCAGCAGTTCGCAGGTAATTCGCTACGAGCAGTACTTC.

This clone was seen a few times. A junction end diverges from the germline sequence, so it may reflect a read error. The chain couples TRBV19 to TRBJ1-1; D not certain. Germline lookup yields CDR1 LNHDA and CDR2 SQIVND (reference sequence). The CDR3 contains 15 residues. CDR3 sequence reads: CASSVELFVNTEAFF. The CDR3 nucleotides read TGTGCCAGTAGTGTAGAGTTGTTCGTGAACACTGAAGCTTTCTTT.

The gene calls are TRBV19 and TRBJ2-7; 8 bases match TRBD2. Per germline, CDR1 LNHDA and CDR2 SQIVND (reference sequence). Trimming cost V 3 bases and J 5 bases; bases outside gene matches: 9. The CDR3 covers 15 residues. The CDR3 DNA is TGTGCCAGTAGTATTGGCGGGGGGCGCGAGAACGAGCAGTACTTC. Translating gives CASSIGGGRENEQYF.

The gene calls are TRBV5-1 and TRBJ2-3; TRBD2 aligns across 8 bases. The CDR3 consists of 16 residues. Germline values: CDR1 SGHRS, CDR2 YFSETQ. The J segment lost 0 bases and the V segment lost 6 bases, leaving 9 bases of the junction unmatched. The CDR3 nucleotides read TGCGCCAGCAAAATGAGCGGGGGTGAGAGCACAGATACGCAGTATTTT. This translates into CASKMSGGESTDTQYF.

The CDR3 coding sequence is TGTGCCAGCAGTGGGGCGGGGGTTGTAAGCGAGCAGTACTTC. This translates into CASSGAGVVSEQYF. This sequence joins TRBV2 and TRBJ2-7; 7 bases match TRBD2. This CDR3 is built from 14 residues. V lost 4 bases, J lost 6 bases, and 9 bases stayed unmatched. CDR1 and CDR2 (germline): SNHLY, FYNNEI.

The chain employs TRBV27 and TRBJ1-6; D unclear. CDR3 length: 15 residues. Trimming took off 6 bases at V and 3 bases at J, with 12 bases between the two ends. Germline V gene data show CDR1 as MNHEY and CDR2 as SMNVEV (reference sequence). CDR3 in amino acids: CASSLLDGYNSPLHF. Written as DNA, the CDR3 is TGTGCCAGCAGCCTCCTGGACGGCTATAATTCACCCCTCCACTTT.

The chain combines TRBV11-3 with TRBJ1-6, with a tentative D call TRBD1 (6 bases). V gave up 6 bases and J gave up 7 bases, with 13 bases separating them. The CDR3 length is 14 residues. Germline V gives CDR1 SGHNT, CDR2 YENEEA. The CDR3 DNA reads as TGTGCCAGCAGGGGGGGGGCTGGCAATTCACCCCTCCACTTT. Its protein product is CASRGGAGNSPLHF.

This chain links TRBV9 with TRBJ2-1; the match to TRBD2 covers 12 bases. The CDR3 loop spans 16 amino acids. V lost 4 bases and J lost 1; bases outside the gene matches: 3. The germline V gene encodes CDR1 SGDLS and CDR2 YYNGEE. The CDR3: CASSTLAGGSYNEQFF. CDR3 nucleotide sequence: TGTGCCAGCAGCACCCTAGCGGGAGGGTCCTACAATGAGCAGTTCTTC.

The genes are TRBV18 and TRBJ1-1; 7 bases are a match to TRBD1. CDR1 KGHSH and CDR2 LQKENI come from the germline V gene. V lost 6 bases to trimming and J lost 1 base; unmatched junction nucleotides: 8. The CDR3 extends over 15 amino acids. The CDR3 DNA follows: TGTGCCAGCTCTCCAGGGGGGGCAGGGAACACTGAAGCTTTCTTT. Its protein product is CASSPGGAGNTEAFF.

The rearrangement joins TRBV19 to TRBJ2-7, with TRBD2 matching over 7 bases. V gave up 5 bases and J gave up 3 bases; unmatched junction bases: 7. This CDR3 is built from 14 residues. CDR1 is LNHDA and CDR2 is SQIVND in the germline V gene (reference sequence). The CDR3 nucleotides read TGTGCCAGTAGTGTGGCTGGGGGGGGCTACGAGCAGTACTTC. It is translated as CASSVAGGGYEQYF. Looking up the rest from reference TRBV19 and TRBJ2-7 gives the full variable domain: DGGITQSPKYLFRKEGQNVTLSCEQNLNHDAMYWYRQDPGQGLRLIYYSQIVNDFQKGDIAEGYSVSREKKESFPLTVTSAQKNPTAFYLCASSVAGGGYEQYFGPGTRLTVT.

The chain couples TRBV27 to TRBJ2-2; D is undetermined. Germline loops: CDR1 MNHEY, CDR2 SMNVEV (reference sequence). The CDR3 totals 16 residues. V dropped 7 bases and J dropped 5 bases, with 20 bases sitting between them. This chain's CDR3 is CASTPLEGIRTGELFF. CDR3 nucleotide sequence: TGTGCCAGCACCCCTCTAGAAGGGATCAGAACCGGGGAGCTGTTTTTT.

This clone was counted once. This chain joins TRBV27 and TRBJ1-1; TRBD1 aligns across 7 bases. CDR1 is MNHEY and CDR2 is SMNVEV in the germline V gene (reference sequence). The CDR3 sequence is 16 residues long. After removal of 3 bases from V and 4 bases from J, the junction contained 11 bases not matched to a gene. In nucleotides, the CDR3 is TGTGCCAGCAGTTTCAGGGATGGCAGGGGGGGCACTGAAGCTTTCTTT. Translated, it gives CASSFRDGRGGTEAFF.

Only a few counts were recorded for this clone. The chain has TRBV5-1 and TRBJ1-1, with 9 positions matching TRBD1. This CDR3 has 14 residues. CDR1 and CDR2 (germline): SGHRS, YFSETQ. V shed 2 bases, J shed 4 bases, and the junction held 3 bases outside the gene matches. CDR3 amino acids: CASSLGTGTTEAFF. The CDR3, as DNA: TGCGCCAGCAGCTTAGGGACAGGGACCACTGAAGCTTTCTTT.

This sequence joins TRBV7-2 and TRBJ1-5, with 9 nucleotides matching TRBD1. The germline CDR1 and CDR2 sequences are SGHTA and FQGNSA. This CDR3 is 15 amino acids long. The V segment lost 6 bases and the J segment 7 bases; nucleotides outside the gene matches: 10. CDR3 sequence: CASRTGQGRDQPQHF. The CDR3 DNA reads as TGTGCCAGCAGGACCGGACAGGGGAGGGACCAGCCCCAGCATTTT.

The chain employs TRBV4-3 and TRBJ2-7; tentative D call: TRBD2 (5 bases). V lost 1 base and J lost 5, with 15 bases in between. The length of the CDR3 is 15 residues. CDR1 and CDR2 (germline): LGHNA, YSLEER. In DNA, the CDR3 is TGCGCCAGCAGCCAAGTTCTGGGAGCTGTCGACGAGCAGTACTTC. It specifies CASSQVLGAVDEQYF.

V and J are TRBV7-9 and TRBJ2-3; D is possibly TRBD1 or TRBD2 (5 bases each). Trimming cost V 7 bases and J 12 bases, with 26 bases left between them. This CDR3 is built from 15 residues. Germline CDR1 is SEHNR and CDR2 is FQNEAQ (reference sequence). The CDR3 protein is CASNTQLRLGGGQYF. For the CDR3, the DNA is TGTGCCAGCAACACACAGCTTAGATTAGGTGGGGGTCAGTATTTT.

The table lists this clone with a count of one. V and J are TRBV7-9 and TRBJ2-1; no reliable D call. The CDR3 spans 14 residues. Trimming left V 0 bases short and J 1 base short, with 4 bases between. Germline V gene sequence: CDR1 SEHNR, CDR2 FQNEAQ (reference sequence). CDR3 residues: CASSLAGSYNEQFF. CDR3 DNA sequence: TGTGCCAGCAGCTTAGCTGGGTCCTACAATGAGCAGTTCTTC.

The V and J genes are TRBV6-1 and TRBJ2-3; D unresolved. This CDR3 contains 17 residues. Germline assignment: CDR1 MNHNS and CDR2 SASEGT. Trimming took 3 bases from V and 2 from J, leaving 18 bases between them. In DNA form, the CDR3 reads TGTGCCAGCAGTGATGATGTCGTGAGGATCTACACAGATACGCAGTATTTT. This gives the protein CASSDDVVRIYTDTQYF.

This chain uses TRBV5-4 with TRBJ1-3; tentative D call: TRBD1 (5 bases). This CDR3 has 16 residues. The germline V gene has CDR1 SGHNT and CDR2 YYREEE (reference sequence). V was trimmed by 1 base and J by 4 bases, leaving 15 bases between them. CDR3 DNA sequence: TGTGCCAGCAGCTTGTTCGCCCGGGGCGACGGAAACACCATATATTTT. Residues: CASSLFARGDGNTIYF.